A selection of T cell receptor beta chains follows, all from one sample in a study of blood T cell repertoires in COVID-19. The assay was immunoSEQ multiplex PCR, and TCRdb's table has in-frame clones only and misses some. This sample yields over 15,000 clones, of which roughly 81% are seen a single time; less than 9% belongs to the top ten. Sequencing was done on a sample of peripheral blood. Receptors were obtained from a man aged 60-69 years with acute or convalescent COVID-19. Each CDR3 is given with its conserved first and last residue. The D gene is left open where the match is weak. Clone sizes are given selectively: once, few, many, or a class where the clone is expanded.

D,J,V,length,size,DNA,CDR3
.,TRBJ1-5,TRBV4-1,15,.,TGCGCCAGCAGCCTTTCGGAACGGGGAAATCAGCCCCAGCATTTT,CASSLSERGNQPQHF
TRBD2,TRBJ2-2,TRBV24-1,16,.,TGTGCCACCAGTGATTTGGAACTAGCGGACACCGGGGAGCTGTTTTTT,CATSDLELADTGELFF
.,TRBJ1-1,TRBV5-8,15,once,TGTGCCAGCAGGACCCGCGGGGAGGGGGACACTGAAGCTTTCTTT,CASRTRGEGDTEAFF
.,TRBJ1-5,TRBV18,13,.,TGTGCCAGCTCACCAGAGATATATCAGCCCCAGCATTTT,CASSPEIYQPQHF
TRBD1,TRBJ1-6,TRBV5-6,15,.,TGTGCCAGCAGCTTGGAGCAGGGGGCTTATTCACCCCTCCACTTT,CASSLEQGAYSPLHF
.,TRBJ1-1,TRBV9,15,.,TGTGCCAGCAGCGTAGCCGGCAGGGGTATGATTGAAGCTTTCTTT,CASSVAGRGMIEAFF
.,TRBJ1-1,TRBV6-5,14,.,TGTGCCAGCAGTTTACTGTGGGACTCCTCTGAAGCTTTCTTT,CASSLLWDSSEAFF
.,TRBJ1-2,TRBV21-1,14,.,TGTGCCAGCCCGTGCGGACAGGGGATGAAGGGCTACACCTTC,CASPCGQGMKGYTF
TRBD1,TRBJ1-2,TRBV6-1,13,.,TGTGCCAGCAGCTCAGGACAGGGTATTTTCTACACCTTC,CASSSGQGIFYTF
.,TRBJ2-3,TRBV7-2,15,.,TGTGCCAGCAGTACGGAAGGTTGGCAGGGCGATACGCAGTATTTT,CASSTEGWQGDTQYF
.,TRBJ2-5,TRBV29-1,15,few,TGCAGCGCCTACGGGACTTCATTAGGCGGGGAGACCCAGTACTTC,CSAYGTSLGGETQYF
TRBD1,TRBJ1-4,TRBV5-7,14,.,TGTGCCAGCAGCACCGGACAGGGTCCCGAAAAACTGTTTTTT,CASSTGQGPEKLFF
.,TRBJ2-3,TRBV5-1,15,.,TGCGCCAGCAGCTTGGGAACCGGGGTGATGTATACGCAGTATTTT,CASSLGTGVMYTQYF
.,TRBJ2-1,TRBV21-1,18,.,TGTGCCAGCAGCAATTCTACCCGGATACGCTGGGGCGAAAATGAGCAGTTCTTC,CASSNSTRIRWGENEQFF
TRBD2,TRBJ2-3,TRBV5-4,17,.,TGTGCCAGCAGCTATCATCTGCTAGCGGGGGGGGCGGATACGCAGTATTTT,CASSYHLLAGGADTQYF
.,TRBJ1-2,TRBV6-2/TRBV6-3,13,.,TGTGCCAGCAGTTTCCCCTCGGCGGGCCGCTACACCTTC,CASSFPSAGRYTF
.,TRBJ2-2,TRBV5-1,13,.,TGCGCCAGCAGCTTGGGTGAGCCCGGGGAGCTGTTTTTT,CASSLGEPGELFF
.,TRBJ1-1,TRBV25-1,13,.,TGTGCCAGCAGTTACACAGGGCTTACTGAAGCTTTCTTT,CASSYTGLTEAFF
TRBD2,TRBJ2-7,TRBV5-4,18,.,TGTGCCAGCAGCCCTGGGGGGCTAGCGGGGGGCCTCCCCTACGAGCAGTACTTC,CASSPGGLAGGLPYEQYF
TRBD1,TRBJ2-3,TRBV7-2,13,.,TGTGCCACCGGGAGACAGGGGACAGATACGCAGTATTTT,CATGRQGTDTQYF
.,TRBJ2-2,TRBV4-1,15,medium-sized,TGCGCCAGCAGCCCGTTGGGGGGGCCCACCGGGGAGCTGTTTTTT,CASSPLGGPTGELFF
.,TRBJ2-3,TRBV5-1,15,.,TGCGCCAGCAGCGGAACGGGGGAGCCCACAGATACGCAGTATTTT,CASSGTGEPTDTQYF
.,TRBJ1-1,TRBV19,12,.,TGTGCCAGTAGTCTCCAGGGGACTGAAGCTTTCTTT,CASSLQGTEAFF
.,TRBJ1-2,TRBV5-1,14,once,TGCGCCAGCAGCTTGGCGGACAGTACCTATGGCTACACCTTC,CASSLADSTYGYTF
.,TRBJ1-1,TRBV18,13,.,TGTGCCAGCTCACGGACAGCTCAACTCGAAGCTTTCTTT,CASSRTAQLEAFF
TRBD1,TRBJ1-1,TRBV2,14,.,TGTGCCAGCAGTGGACAGGGAGAGGGGACTGAAGCTTTCTTT,CASSGQGEGTEAFF
TRBD1,TRBJ1-1,TRBV27,15,medium-sized,TGTGCCAGCAGTTTGTACCGCACAGGGGGTACGGTAGCTTTCTTT,CASSLYRTGGTVAFF
.,TRBJ1-1,TRBV6-5,14,.,TGTGCCAGCAGTTCCCCCGGGTTGAACACTGAAGCTTTCTTT,CASSSPGLNTEAFF
.,TRBJ1-2,TRBV7-2,15,.,TGTGCCAGCAGCTTACGGGTGACGAGAACCTATGGCTACACCTTC,CASSLRVTRTYGYTF
TRBD1,TRBJ2-5,TRBV11-3,16,.,TGTGCCAGCAGCTTACAGGGGGCCGTAGGTCGGGAGACCCAGTACTTC,CASSLQGAVGRETQYF
.,TRBJ1-1,TRBV20-1,10,.,TGCAGTGCCAAATACACTGAAGCTTTCTTT,CSAKYTEAFF
.,TRBJ2-7,TRBV7-2,15,.,TGTGCCAGCAGCTTACGGAGGGGGCACTCCTACGAGCAGTACTTC,CASSLRRGHSYEQYF
TRBD1,TRBJ1-1,TRBV5-1,15,.,TGCGCCAGCAGCTGGAGGGACAGCGTGAACACTGAAGCTTTCTTT,CASSWRDSVNTEAFF
.,TRBJ2-7,TRBV29-1,12,.,TGCAGCGTCAGGACAGATAACTACGAGCAGTACTTC,CSVRTDNYEQYF
.,TRBJ2-1,TRBV7-9,14,few,TGTGCCAGCAGCTTCCCCGGGACCTACAATGAGCAGTTCTTC,CASSFPGTYNEQFF
TRBD1,TRBJ2-2,TRBV6-5,15,.,TGTGCCAGCAGTCTGGACAGGGGGCTGGGCGGGGAGCTGTTTTTT,CASSLDRGLGGELFF
TRBD1,TRBJ2-7,TRBV7-9,15,.,TGTGCCAGCAGCCCCATTTCGGGACAGGTCTACGAGCAGTACTTC,CASSPISGQVYEQYF
TRBD2,TRBJ2-3,TRBV19,17,.,TGTGCCAGTAGTATAGACTTGGCGGGGGGGCCGCGGGATACGCAGTATTTT,CASSIDLAGGPRDTQYF
.,TRBJ1-6,TRBV30,12,once,TGTGCCTGGAGATATCTTTATTCACCCCTCCACTTT,CAWRYLYSPLHF
TRBD1,TRBJ1-1,TRBV5-6,15,.,TGTGCCAGCAGCTTGGATTGGACAGGTGCTTCTCAAGCTTTCTTT,CASSLDWTGASQAFF
.,TRBJ1-4,TRBV5-8,14,.,TGTGCCAGCAGATCGACAGGCATAAATGAAAAACTGTTTTTT,CASRSTGINEKLFF
TRBD1,TRBJ2-7,TRBV11-2,17,.,TGTGCCAGCAGCTTCCAAGCCGCGGACAGGGGGTCCTACGAGCAGTACTTC,CASSFQAADRGSYEQYF
.,TRBJ2-7,TRBV21-1,16,few,TGTGCCAGCACCAAAAAGGGACATCCCGGCTCATACGAGCAGTACTTC,CASTKKGHPGSYEQYF
TRBD1,TRBJ1-1,TRBV4-1,15,.,TGCGCCAGCAGCCCTAGGGACAGTCTGAACACTGAAGCTTTCTTT,CASSPRDSLNTEAFF
.,TRBJ1-5,TRBV6-4,14,.,TGTGCCAGCAGTGAGTACCCATCAGATCAGCCCCAGCATTTT,CASSEYPSDQPQHF
TRBD2,TRBJ2-3,TRBV5-1,17,.,TGCGCCAGCAGCCCAAGACTAGCGGGGGGAACCACAGATACGCAGTATTTT,CASSPRLAGGTTDTQYF
TRBD2,TRBJ2-1,TRBV19,14,.,TGTGCCAGTAGTAGTGGCGGGGGGGCGTCTGAGCAGTTCTTC,CASSSGGGASEQFF
.,TRBJ2-1,TRBV7-9,17,.,TGTGCCAGCAGCTCACATACCCCCGGGAAGCCTCCCAATGAGCAGTTCTTC,CASSSHTPGKPPNEQFF
.,TRBJ2-2,TRBV9,16,.,TGTGCCAGCAGCGTAGCTACTTACGCGAACACCGGGGAGCTGTTTTTT,CASSVATYANTGELFF
.,TRBJ2-3,TRBV12-5,11,.,TGTGCTAGTGGTTCGGAGGATACGCAGTATTTT,CASGSEDTQYF
TRBD2,TRBJ2-5,TRBV28,16,once,TGTGCCAGCAGCGCGACTAGCGGGGGGTCCCAAGAGACCCAGTACTTC,CASSATSGGSQETQYF
.,TRBJ2-5,TRBV5-1,14,few,TGCGCCAGCAGCTTGGTCCGGGGATCAGAGACCCAGTACTTC,CASSLVRGSETQYF
TRBD1,TRBJ1-5,TRBV9,16,few,TGTGCCAGCAGCGTCCCTCGCGGACAGGGGGTTCAGCCCCAGCATTTT,CASSVPRGQGVQPQHF
.,TRBJ2-7,TRBV9,13,.,TGTGCCAGCAGCGTCTCGACAGTCGGGGAGCAGTACTTC,CASSVSTVGEQYF
TRBD1,TRBJ1-6,TRBV5-1,15,.,TGCGCCAGCAGCCCTAGGGACAGCTATAATTCACCCCTCCACTTT,CASSPRDSYNSPLHF
.,TRBJ1-2,TRBV28,13,.,TGTGCCAGCAGTCTGTCGGCTAACTATGGCTACACCTTC,CASSLSANYGYTF
.,TRBJ1-1,TRBV19,13,.,TGTGCCAGTAGAGGGGGGGGCAATACTGAAGCTTTCTTT,CASRGGGNTEAFF
TRBD1,TRBJ1-6,TRBV5-1,13,.,TGCGCCAGCAGACAGGGGGCGGACTCACCCCTCCACTTT,CASRQGADSPLHF
.,TRBJ1-2,TRBV6-5,15,.,TGTGCCAGCAGTTCCCCCGACAGACAACGATATGGCTACACCTTC,CASSSPDRQRYGYTF